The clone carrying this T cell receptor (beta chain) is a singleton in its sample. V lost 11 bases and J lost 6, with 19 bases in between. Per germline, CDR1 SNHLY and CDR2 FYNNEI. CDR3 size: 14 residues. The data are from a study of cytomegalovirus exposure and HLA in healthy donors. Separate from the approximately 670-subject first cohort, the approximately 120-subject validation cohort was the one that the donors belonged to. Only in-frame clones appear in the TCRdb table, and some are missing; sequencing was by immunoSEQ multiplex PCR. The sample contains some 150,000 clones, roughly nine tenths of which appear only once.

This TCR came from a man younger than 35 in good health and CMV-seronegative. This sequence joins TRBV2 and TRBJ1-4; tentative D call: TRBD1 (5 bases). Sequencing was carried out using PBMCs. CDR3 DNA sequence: TGTGCCGGAAACCTGGGGGGGGAGCATGAAAAACTGTTTTTT. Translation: CAGNLGGEHEKLFF.